This TCR beta chain was recorded in a study of cytomegalovirus exposure and HLA in healthy donors. On the study more broadly: An earlier analysis found 110 million or so unique TCR beta sequences from approximately 190 million T cells. Of all 370 or so donors who were genotyped, roughly 81% belonged to the Caucasian-associated ancestry cluster. General study points: In a later analysis, TCR beta V- and J-gene trimming showed a link to a missense DCLRE1C variant.

13 Jbeta primers and 60 Vbeta primers were used for the PCR. Libraries were prepared by immunoSEQ multiplex PCR; TCRdb keeps only in-frame clonotypes and omits some of them. The table has approximately 30,000 clones, 35% to 55% seen once. Details on this clone: As yet, its antigen is unknown.

The CDR3 is 15 amino acids. The trim removed 1 base at V and 4 bases at J, leaving 4 bases unmatched. Germline V gives CDR1 SGHVS, CDR2 FQNEAQ. Sequences were obtained from PBMCs. The receptor comes from a woman in her forties or fifties in good health and CMV-seronegative. The V gene is TRBV7-8, the J gene TRBJ1-5; 7 positions match TRBD1. As DNA, the CDR3 is TGTGCCAGCAGCTTAGACAGGGGAGTAAATCAGCCCCAGCATTTT. This encodes CASSLDRGVNQPQHF.